This T cell receptor (beta chain) derives from a study of blood T cell repertoires in COVID-19. Background on the study: Spain, Italy and the United States supplied samples that represented acute and convalescent COVID-19.

This clone was seen more than once but under ten times. This CDR3 spans 16 amino acids. V gave up 4 bases and J gave up 3 bases; unmatched junction bases: 7. Looked up from germline, CDR1 is SGHTS and CDR2 is YDEGEE. Methods used by the authors: Amplification of reference gene primers was used by the study to estimate nucleated cell counts. The repertoire was sequenced with immunoSEQ multiplex PCR; TCRdb's copy has only in-frame clones and lacks some. Clone size and V and J calls were adopted from that table, with D and trimming inferred from the DNA. The data contain about 210,000 clones, about 80% of them singletons.

The sample taken for sequencing was peripheral blood. The rearrangement links TRBV5-8 to TRBJ1-4; TRBD1 agrees at 9 bases. This receptor was identified in a woman aged 40 to 50 with active or convalescent COVID-19. CDR3 region: CASSTGQGTANEKLFF. The CDR3 DNA sequence: TGTGCCAGCAGCACCGGACAGGGGACGGCTAATGAAAAACTGTTTTTT.